Below, 4 T cell receptor beta chains from the same sample are listed, as sequenced in a study of blood T cell repertoires in COVID-19. The assay was immunoSEQ multiplex PCR, and TCRdb's table has in-frame clones only and misses some. The sample has about 210,000 clones, about four fifths seen once. Sequenced input: peripheral blood. All receptors come from a woman aged 40 to 50 with active or convalescent COVID-19.

V gene TRBV25-1 combines with J gene TRBJ2-7, with 8 positions matching TRBD1. Germline CDR1 is MGHDK and CDR2 is SYGVNS. This CDR3 region has 13 residues. V was pared by 4 bases and J by 4 bases, with 3 bases of the junction left unmatched. The CDR3 DNA follows: TGTGCCAGCAGTGGACAGGGGCGGTACGAGCAGTACTTC. This translates into CASSGQGRYEQYF.

This sequence joins TRBV5-6 and TRBJ2-7; 11 bases map to TRBD1. Germline V gene lookup returns CDR1 SGHDT and CDR2 YYEEEE. J gave up 2 bases and V 0 bases, and 1 base lay outside the gene matches. This CDR3 is 15 amino acids long. This CDR3 reads CASSLGDRGTYEQYF. The CDR3 DNA reads TGTGCCAGCAGCTTGGGGGACAGGGGGACCTACGAGCAGTACTTC.

This sequence joins TRBV6-1 and TRBJ2-3, with no clear D. The V gene's germline CDR1 is MNHNS and CDR2 SASEGT. V dropped 0 bases and J dropped 0 bases, with 10 bases sitting between them. This CDR3 has 16 residues. CDR3 sequence: CASSEAPPTSTDTQYF. CDR3 in DNA: TGTGCCAGCAGTGAAGCTCCACCGACTAGCACAGATACGCAGTATTTT.

The rearrangement uses TRBV11-2 and TRBJ1-1; D ambiguous. Trimming pared 4 bases from V and 3 bases from J, leaving 21 bases between. Germline V gives CDR1 SGHAT, CDR2 FQNNGV. There are 17 residues in the CDR3. The CDR3, as DNA: TGTGCCAGCAGCTATCCCCCCCACGGCACAAGCGACACTGAAGCTTTCTTT. Its translation: CASSYPPHGTSDTEAFF.